Below, 26 T cell receptor beta chains from the same sample are listed, as sequenced in a study of blood T cell repertoires in COVID-19. Repertoires were generated with immunoSEQ multiplex PCR, while TCRdb's copy carries only in-frame clones and drops some. The table includes under 55,000 clones, 70% to 85% detected once. The specimen was PBMCs or T cells enriched from blood (not recorded which). The origin of the receptors is a woman between 50 and 59 years old with acute COVID-19.

This clone was recorded once. The chain has TRBV7-9 and TRBJ2-1; TRBD2 matches 7 bases. V shed 7 bases, J shed 6 bases, and the junction held 9 bases outside the gene matches. Germline V gives CDR1 SEHNR, CDR2 FQNEAQ (reference sequence). The CDR3 covers 14 residues. The CDR3 spells CASIQGGGGNEQFF. DNA of the CDR3: TGTGCCAGCATCCAAGGCGGGGGAGGCAATGAGCAGTTCTTC.

The chain couples TRBV9 to TRBJ1-2, with D possibly being TRBD1 (6 bases). Trimming took off 3 bases at V and 8 bases at J, with 20 bases between the two ends. The V gene's germline CDR1 is SGDLS and CDR2 YYNGEE. The CDR3 sequence is 15 residues long. This chain's CDR3 is CASSGARQGLQGYTF. In DNA form, the CDR3 reads TGTGCCAGCAGCGGAGCCCGGCAGGGGTTACAAGGCTACACCTTC. Full variable domain (rest looked up from reference TRBV9 and TRBJ1-2): DSGVTQTPKHLITATGQRVTLRCSPRSGDLSVYWYQQSLDQGLQFLIQYYNGEERAKGNILERFSAQQFPDLHSELNLSSLELGDSALYFCASSGARQGLQGYTFGSGTRLTVV.

This clone has more than one count but fewer than ten. The chain joins TRBV12-3 or TRBV12-4 to TRBJ1-1; tentative D call: TRBD1 (6 bases). V was cut by 2 bases and J by 10 bases, with 11 bases left in between. CDR3 length: 12 amino acids. The CDR3 reads CASSLWQGTAFF. The CDR3, as DNA: TGTGCCAGCAGTTTATGGCAGGGGACAGCTTTCTTT.

In this sample, this clone turned up a few times. The V call is TRBV5-1, the J call TRBJ2-5; 8 bases are shared with TRBD2. CDR1 is SGHRS and CDR2 is YFSETQ in the germline V gene. The CDR3 totals 14 residues. J gave up 4 bases and V 4 bases, and 6 bases lay outside the gene matches. This CDR3 reads CASSPTGGGETQYF. The DNA of the CDR3 is TGCGCCAGCAGCCCCACCGGGGGGGGAGAGACCCAGTACTTC.

The genes are TRBV3-1 (or the pseudogene TRBV3-2) and TRBJ2-3; tentative D call: TRBD2 (5 bases). Looked up from germline, CDR1 is LGHDT and CDR2 is YNNKEL (reference sequence). The CDR3 totals 20 residues. V was trimmed by 2 bases and J by 3 bases, leaving 27 bases between them. The CDR3 DNA reads TGTGCCAGCAGCCAAATGCTTGGGCGGCGGGCGGCGGTATCAACAGATACGCAGTATTTT. Its protein product is CASSQMLGRRAAVSTDTQYF.

The gene calls are TRBV27 and TRBJ2-5; D perhaps matches TRBD2 (5 bases). Germline V lookup: CDR1 MNHEY, CDR2 SMNVEV (reference sequence). This CDR3 is built from 14 residues. The V gene lost 6 bases and the J gene lost 3 bases, with 14 bases spanning the gap. CDR3 residues: CASSLDFRKETQYF. CDR3 coding DNA: TGTGCCAGCAGCCTGGACTTCCGCAAAGAGACCCAGTACTTC.

This clone was observed a single time. The CDR3 protein is CASSDKINYGYTF. CDR3 nucleotide sequence: TGTGCCAGCAGCGACAAAATTAACTATGGCTACACCTTC. V gene TRBV6-5 combines with J gene TRBJ1-2; no clear D gene. The CDR3 has 13 amino acids. Germline V gene sequence: CDR1 MNHEY, CDR2 SVGAGI. With 6 bases removed from V and 1 base from J, the gap between germline ends came to 9 bases.

V gene TRBV7-2 combines with J gene TRBJ2-5, with TRBD2 matching 12 bases. Germline CDR1 and CDR2: SGHTA and FQGNSA. This CDR3 comprises 16 residues. With V trimmed by 0 bases and J by 7 bases, 6 bases remained unmatched. This CDR3 is CASSLATSGGTRTQYF. CDR3 nucleotides: TGTGCCAGCAGCTTAGCGACTAGCGGGGGTACAAGGACCCAGTACTTC.

The rearrangement joins TRBV5-4 to TRBJ1-3; perhaps TRBD1 as D (6 bases). Germline V gene sequence: CDR1 SGHNT, CDR2 YYREEE (reference sequence). The CDR3 is 15 amino acids. Trimming cost V 4 bases and J 2 bases, with 13 bases left between them. The CDR3 nucleotides are TGTGCCAGCAGCGTGGACAGCATCCCTGGAAACACCATATATTTT. It codes for CASSVDSIPGNTIYF. The full variable domain, rest sourced from reference TRBV5-4 and TRBJ1-3, is ETGVTQSPTHLIKTRGQQVTLRCSSQSGHNTVSWYQQALGQGPQFIFQYYREEENGRGNFPPRFSGLQFPNYSSELNVNALELDDSALYLCASSVDSIPGNTIYFGEGSWLTVV.

For the CDR3, the DNA is TGTGCCAGTAGTATAGCCAGGGTGCGCAATCAGCCCCAGCATTTT. It is translated as CASSIARVRNQPQHF. This chain links TRBV19 with TRBJ1-5, with TRBD1 as a possible D gene (5 bases). This CDR3 comprises 15 residues. Germline V gene lookup returns CDR1 LNHDA and CDR2 SQIVND (reference sequence). The V end lost 1 base, the J end lost 2 bases, and 9 bases lay between the germline ends.

The chain links TRBV6-2 or TRBV6-3 to TRBJ2-2; D may be TRBD1 (6 bases). The CDR3 extends over 16 amino acids. CDR1 and CDR2 (germline): MNHEY, SVGEGT. The ends were cut back, 4 bases at V and 7 bases at J, with 19 bases in the middle. For the CDR3, the DNA is TGTGCCAGCAGTTTCTCCTGGGGGCTAGTTCTCGGGGAGCTGTTTTTT. This sequence encodes CASSFSWGLVLGELFF.

The rearrangement uses TRBV10-3 and TRBJ1-5; D may be TRBD1 (5 bases). V lost 0 bases and J 7 bases, leaving 13 bases between the germline ends. The CDR3 covers 15 residues. Germline loops: CDR1 ENHRY, CDR2 SYGVKD. The CDR3 nucleotides are TGTGCCATCAGTGAGTCTGGGGGGGTTGGCCAGCCCCAGCATTTT. Residues: CAISESGGVGQPQHF.

The chain recombines TRBV6-5 with TRBJ2-2, with D unresolved. Trimming cost V 6 bases and J 3 bases, with 11 bases left between them. This CDR3 has 14 residues. Germline V lookup: CDR1 MNHEY, CDR2 SVGAGI. The CDR3 DNA is TGTGCCAGCAGGAGGTCGTACGACACCGGGGAGCTGTTTTTT. Its protein product is CASRRSYDTGELFF.

This chain connects TRBV7-9 to TRBJ2-2; D may be TRBD1 (6 bases). V was trimmed by 5 bases and J by 4 bases, leaving 20 bases between them. The CDR3 contains 17 residues. Per the germline V gene, CDR1 is SEHNR and CDR2 is FQNEAQ (reference sequence). CDR3 DNA: TGTGCCAGCAGCGATTCCGGGACAAGTAAACCCACCGGGGAGCTGTTTTTT. Its translation: CASSDSGTSKPTGELFF.

The rearrangement uses TRBV9 and TRBJ1-1; 10 bases are a match to TRBD1. Germline V gene sequence: CDR1 SGDLS, CDR2 YYNGEE. This CDR3 spans 14 amino acids. The V gene end was trimmed by 4 bases and the J gene end by 4 bases; junction bases not matched to a gene: 4. In DNA form, the CDR3 reads TGTGCCAGCAGCTCCAGGACAGGGGGCACTGAAGCTTTCTTT. Its protein product is CASSSRTGGTEAFF.

The chain couples TRBV20-1 to TRBJ2-1; 8 nucleotides align to TRBD1. Trimming cost V 3 bases and J 5 bases; bases outside gene matches: 9. The CDR3 extends over 15 amino acids. Germline V gives CDR1 DFQATT, CDR2 SNEGSKA (reference sequence). The CDR3: CSASTRQGSNNEQFF. CDR3 DNA sequence: TGCAGTGCTAGTACCAGACAGGGGAGCAACAATGAGCAGTTCTTC.

V usage is TRBV5-1 and J usage is TRBJ2-6, with D possibly TRBD2 on 5 matching bases. The CDR3 extends over 15 amino acids. V lost 4 bases, J lost 0 bases, and 8 bases lay in between. The germline gives CDR1 SGHRS, CDR2 YFSETQ. In DNA form, the CDR3 reads TGCGCCAGCAGCATGGACTTCTCTGGGGCCAACGTCCTGACTTTC. It encodes CASSMDFSGANVLTF.

The chain is built from TRBV5-1 and TRBJ1-1; 7 positions agree with TRBD1. Germline CDR1 SGHRS, CDR2 YFSETQ. This CDR3 region has 14 residues. With 2 bases clipped from V and 3 bases from J, the junction kept 4 bases outside the gene matches. CDR3 DNA sequence: TGCGCCAGCAGCTTTCAGGGGGGTGACACTGAAGCTTTCTTT. It codes for CASSFQGGDTEAFF.

The gene calls are TRBV28 and TRBJ2-5, with 9 positions matching TRBD2. Germline trimming cut 6 bases from V and 2 bases from J; bases unmatched to any gene: 10. The CDR3 has 16 amino acids. Germline values: CDR1 MDHEN, CDR2 SYDVKM. Written as DNA, the CDR3 is TGTGCCAGCAGCATCCTTGGGGCGGGGGGGCAAGAGACCCAGTACTTC. It codes for CASSILGAGGQETQYF.

This sequence joins TRBV2 and TRBJ2-3; D gene unclear. V lost 4 bases and J lost 3, with 8 bases in between. Germline CDR1 is SNHLY and CDR2 is FYNNEI. This CDR3 region has 13 residues. The CDR3 nucleotides are TGTGCCAGCAGTGCCGTAGCTACAGATACGCAGTATTTT. Protein product: CASSAVATDTQYF.

CDR3 in DNA: TGTGCCAGCAGCTTAACGGCTAGCTATGGCTACACCTTC. Encoded protein: CASSLTASYGYTF. The chain employs TRBV7-9 and TRBJ1-2; D is unclear. The germline V gene encodes CDR1 SEHNR and CDR2 FQNEAQ (reference sequence). CDR3 length: 13 amino acids. Trimming stripped 2 bases from V and 4 bases from J, with 8 bases between.

V gene TRBV7-9 combines with J gene TRBJ2-2; a possible D gene is TRBD1 (6 bases). This CDR3 is built from 15 residues. Between the trimmed V and J ends, which lost 4 bases and 5 bases, there was a span of 14 bases. Germline V gene lookup returns CDR1 SEHNR and CDR2 FQNEAQ (reference sequence). The DNA for the CDR3 is TGTGCCAGCAGCTCTCCACTTACAGGGACCGGGGAGCTGTTTTTT. This sequence encodes CASSSPLTGTGELFF.

V usage is TRBV30 and J usage is TRBJ1-2; 7 bases are shared with TRBD1. CDR3 length: 14 amino acids. Germline trimming cut 3 bases from V and 8 bases from J; bases unmatched to any gene: 12. The germline V gene has CDR1 GTSNPN and CDR2 SVGIG (reference sequence). The CDR3 is CAWSRQGRGQGYTF. For the CDR3, the DNA is TGTGCCTGGAGCAGACAGGGACGGGGACAGGGCTACACCTTC.

This chain connects TRBV15 to TRBJ1-6; D call uncertain. The CDR3 covers 14 residues. Looked up from germline, CDR1 is LNHNV and CDR2 is YYDKDF (reference sequence). V was clipped by 0 bases and J by 10 bases, with 10 bases between them. The CDR3 DNA sequence: TGTGCCACCAGCAGAGACCAGGCCGTGTCACCCCTCCACTTT. It is translated as CATSRDQAVSPLHF.

The CDR3 DNA reads as TGTGCCAGCAGCTTAGATCGAGGAGGCACCGGGGAGCTGTTTTTT. It translates to CASSLDRGGTGELFF. This chain links TRBV11-2 with TRBJ2-2, with D perhaps TRBD2 (5 bases). The V gene's germline CDR1 is SGHAT and CDR2 FQNNGV. This CDR3 is 15 amino acids long. V lost 0 bases, J lost 4 bases, and 9 bases lay in between.

This clone was counted only a few times. V gene TRBV21-1 combines with J gene TRBJ1-2. TRBV21-1 is shown as a pseudogene. The CDR3 runs 14 residues. The CDR3, as DNA: TGTGCCAGCAGCAAAGAGGCGGGGAACTATGGCTACACCTTC. Its protein product is CASSKEAGNYGYTF.